This entry lists 2 T cell receptor beta chains sequenced from one sample in a study of shared clonotypes between healthy human individuals (dated by TCRdb to between 2020 and 2021). The protocol used for the library was the immunoSEQ multiplex PCR assay. TCRdb took this table from immuneACCESS and kept in-frame rearrangements with V and J called. Such tables lack part of the clones; where checked against another copy, unresolved V genes explain under half of the gap, and the rest is unexplained. A total of 850,000 to 1,200,000 clones appear in this sample, more than 60% of them only once. The ten largest clones represent 1.5% of the sample. Sequenced material: memory CD4+ T cells sorted from blood. The cell subset or site label of this sample denotes: CD45RA-negative fraction. These receptors all come from a man between 18 and 35 years old in good health.

The chain is built from TRBV9 and TRBJ2-4; 8 nucleotides agree with TRBD1. Germline CDR1 and CDR2: SGDLS and YYNGEE. Losses at the gene ends were 0 bases for V and 2 bases for J; bases not matched to a gene: 4. CDR3 length: 16 residues. Here the CDR3 reads CASSVDRQGTKNIQYF. The CDR3 region has the DNA TGTGCCAGCAGCGTAGACAGACAGGGGACCAAAAACATTCAGTACTTC.

V gene TRBV6-6 combines with J gene TRBJ1-3; no definite D call. V dropped 11 bases and J dropped 4 bases, with 21 bases sitting between them. CDR1 MNHNY and CDR2 SVGAGI come from the germline V gene (reference sequence). CDR3 length: 15 amino acids. CDR3 sequence: CAGNHWPPDGNTIYF. The CDR3 DNA follows: TGTGCCGGCAATCATTGGCCGCCAGACGGAAACACCATATATTTT.